What follows are 7 T cell receptor beta chains derived from one specimen sequenced in a study of chemoradiotherapy in HPV16-positive cancers. Assay used: immunoSEQ multiplex PCR; TCRdb lists only in-frame clones, some missing. The repertoire holds approximately 8,600 clones, with around 80% as singletons. This sample was gathered from a patient who underwent chemoradiotherapy. The receptors were sampled from a human donor with HPV-associated anogenital cancer.

The chain is built from TRBV5-4 and TRBJ2-5, with D possibly being TRBD2 (6 bases). The CDR3 runs to 16 residues. Between the trimmed V and J ends, which lost 3 bases and 2 bases, there was a span of 17 bases. CDR1 is SGHNT and CDR2 is YYREEE in the germline V gene (reference sequence). As DNA, the CDR3 is TGTGCCAGCAGCTCACCTGAATCCAGCGGGCAAGAGACCCAGTACTTC. Residues: CASSSPESSGQETQYF.

This clone appeared a single time. J is TRBJ2-7 and V is TRBV6-1; no reliable D call. With 2 bases removed from V and 0 bases from J, the gap between germline ends came to 14 bases. CDR3 length: 16 residues. In germline, CDR1 is MNHNS, CDR2 SASEGT. The CDR3 bases are TGTGCCAGCAGTGAATTTAGGGCAGTACCCTCCTACGAGCAGTACTTC. This codes for CASSEFRAVPSYEQYF.

The chain is built from TRBV4-1 and TRBJ2-3; D remains unclear. The V gene lost 1 base and the J gene lost 6 bases, with 17 bases spanning the gap. The CDR3 has 16 amino acids. Looked up from germline, CDR1 is MGHRA and CDR2 is YSYEKL. The CDR3 is CASSQVVIVRVDTQYF. The DNA for the CDR3 is TGCGCCAGCAGCCAAGTTGTCATAGTCCGAGTGGATACGCAGTATTTT.

The rearrangement uses TRBV5-1 and TRBJ2-3; 7 bases match TRBD2. CDR1 and CDR2 from the germline V gene are SGHRS and YFSETQ. The length of the CDR3 is 17 residues. V gave up 2 bases and J gave up 0 bases; unmatched junction bases: 9. The CDR3 coding sequence is TGCGCCAGCAGCTTATTCCCGGGGGGAGGGAGCACAGATACGCAGTATTTT. Translating gives CASSLFPGGGSTDTQYF.

V is TRBV5-4 and J is TRBJ2-2; no reliable D call. Germline CDR1 and CDR2: SGHNT and YYREEE (reference sequence). V lost 4 bases and J lost 1, with 11 bases in between. This CDR3 is built from 15 residues. Written as DNA, the CDR3 is TGTGCCAGCAGCCGGTTCGGGCAGAACACCGGGGAGCTGTTTTTT. Its translation: CASSRFGQNTGELFF.

The genes are TRBV30 and TRBJ2-1; maybe TRBD2 (6 bases). Trimming took off 3 bases at V and 7 bases at J, with 16 bases between the two ends. CDR1 is GTSNPN, CDR2 SVGIG, per germline (reference sequence). This CDR3 has 14 amino acids. CDR3 bases: TGTGCCTGGAGGGCGGGGCTCGTTCGAAATGAGCAGTTCTTC. It codes for CAWRAGLVRNEQFF.

The CDR3 region is CSATDGNTIYF. CDR3 DNA sequence: TGCAGTGCCACCGACGGCAACACCATATATTTT. The V gene is TRBV20-1, the J gene TRBJ1-3, with D hard to call. Germline V lookup: CDR1 DFQATT, CDR2 SNEGSKA (reference sequence). Trimming took 6 bases from V and 7 from J, leaving 10 bases between them. The CDR3 extends over 11 amino acids.